Following are 27 T cell receptor beta chains from one sample sequenced in a study of vaccination effects on CD4 cells after COVID-19. Antigen-specific CD4+ T cells were expanded (with viral peptide pools) by the ViraFEST assay ahead of sequencing. Isolating CD4+ T cells followed approximately ten days of culture. Nobody among the vaccine recipients had prior SARS-CoV-2 infection (nucleocapsid antibodies were negative). These receptors' targets are unknown. TCRdb's copy holds only in-frame clones and misses some; the assay was immunoSEQ multiplex PCR. The data contain 55,000 to 75,000 clones, approximately 70% of them singletons. Sequences were derived from CD4+ T cells from PBMCs cultured with HCoV-OC43 spike peptides, sampled before COVID-19 vaccination. Subset reported: HCoV-OC43 spike overlapping peptide pool stimulation. The receptors originated from a human donor who received a COVID-19 vaccine.

The chain recombines TRBV18 with TRBJ2-3, with D maybe TRBD2 (6 bases). The germline CDR1 and CDR2 sequences are KGHSH and LQKENI. This CDR3 is built from 14 residues. The V end lost 8 bases, the J end lost 0 bases, and 12 bases lay between the germline ends. The CDR3 DNA sequence: TGTGCCAGCCAGACACGGGGGAGCACAGATACGCAGTATTTT. Protein sequence: CASQTRGSTDTQYF.

The V call is TRBV19, the J call TRBJ1-5, with 8 bases matching TRBD1. After removal of 8 bases from V and 6 bases from J, the junction contained 12 bases not matched to a gene. There are 15 residues in the CDR3. Germline CDR1 is LNHDA and CDR2 is SQIVND (reference sequence). The CDR3 DNA reads as TGTGCCAGTCGGGCAGATCAGGGGGCGGCTCAGCCCCAGCATTTT. Its translation: CASRADQGAAQPQHF.

This chain links TRBV28 with TRBJ1-3, with D hard to call. Germline CDR1 MDHEN, CDR2 SYDVKM. The V end was cut by 6 bases, the J end by 0 bases, with 12 bases between. This CDR3 region has 15 residues. The CDR3 loop is CASRGLGISGNTIYF. As DNA, the CDR3 is TGTGCCAGCAGAGGGCTTGGGATCTCTGGAAACACCATATATTTT. Full variable domain (outside the CDR3, taken from reference TRBV28 and TRBJ1-3): DVKVTQSSRYLVKRTGEKVFLECVQDMDHENMFWYRQDPGLGLRLIYFSYDVKMKEKGDIPEGYSVSREKKERFSLILESASTNQTSMYLCASRGLGISGNTIYFGEGSWLTVV.

This chain joins TRBV18 and TRBJ1-2; 11 bases fit TRBD1. Germline CDR1 is KGHSH and CDR2 is LQKENI. Losses at the gene ends were 3 bases for V and 3 bases for J; bases not matched to a gene: 9. This CDR3 has 17 amino acids. CDR3 sequence: CASSPRTGGSDDYGYTF. In DNA form, the CDR3 reads TGTGCCAGCTCACCTAGGACAGGGGGCAGTGATGACTATGGCTACACCTTC.

The rearrangement joins TRBV4-3 to TRBJ1-5; 7 positions match TRBD1. The CDR3 contains 17 residues. Germline CDR1 is LGHNA and CDR2 is YSLEER. J gave up 2 bases and V 2 bases, and 9 bases lay outside the gene matches. DNA for the CDR3: TGCGCCAGCAGCCAATATTGGGCAGGGGGTGGCAATCAGCCCCAGCATTTT. Its translation is CASSQYWAGGGNQPQHF.

This clone was seen more than once but under ten times. This chain connects TRBV27 to TRBJ2-1; 7 bases match TRBD2. The CDR3 length is 16 residues. Germline assignment: CDR1 MNHEY and CDR2 SMNVEV (reference sequence). V lost 3 bases to trimming and J lost 5 bases; unmatched junction nucleotides: 10. For the CDR3, the DNA is TGTGCCAGCAGTTTTGTTTCTAAGCGGGGCAACAATGAGCAGTTCTTC. Protein sequence: CASSFVSKRGNNEQFF.

The chain recombines TRBV12-3 or TRBV12-4 with TRBJ2-5; TRBD2 might be the D (5 bases). CDR3 length equals 13 residues. V lost 2 bases and J 2 bases, leaving 6 bases between the germline ends. CDR3 DNA sequence: TGTGCCAGCAGTTTACGGGGACAAGAGACCCAGTACTTC. Residues: CASSLRGQETQYF.

The V call is TRBV6-5, the J call TRBJ1-2; D possibly corresponds to TRBD1 (5 bases). CDR3 length equals 14 residues. The V gene lost 7 bases and the J gene lost 2 bases, with 14 bases spanning the gap. The germline CDR1 and CDR2 sequences are MNHEY and SVGAGI. The CDR3 region has the DNA TGTGCCAGCACCCTGAGGGGAGGGAACTATGGCTACACCTTC. Translated: CASTLRGGNYGYTF.

The V call is TRBV27, the J call TRBJ1-2, with 8 bases that match TRBD1. Germline V CDR1 and CDR2: MNHEY, SMNVEV (reference sequence). This CDR3 contains 12 residues. The J segment lost 8 bases and the V segment lost 6 bases, leaving 5 bases of the junction unmatched. In DNA, the CDR3 is TGTGCCAGCAGCTCGAGGACAGGGGGCTACACCTTC. Residues: CASSSRTGGYTF.

J is TRBJ2-3 and V is TRBV11-3; D call uncertain. Trimming stripped 4 bases from V and 2 bases from J, with 10 bases between. Germline CDR1 and CDR2: SGHNT and YENEEA. The CDR3 runs 14 residues. CDR3 sequence (DNA): TGTGCCAGCAGCTCCCAGAATTACACAGATACGCAGTATTTT. Amino acid sequence: CASSSQNYTDTQYF. The full variable domain, rest sourced from reference TRBV11-3 and TRBJ2-3, is EAGVVQSPRYKIIEKKQPVAFWCNPISGHNTLYWYLQNLGQGPELLIRYENEEAVDDSQLPKDRFSAERLKGVDSTLKIQPAELGDSAVYLCASSSQNYTDTQYFGPGTRLTVL.

The rearrangement links TRBV30 to TRBJ2-1; perhaps D is TRBD1 or TRBD2 (5 bases each). The CDR3 extends over 13 amino acids. V was clipped by 2 bases and J by 4 bases, with 9 bases between them. Germline V CDR1 and CDR2: GTSNPN, SVGIG (reference sequence). CDR3 amino acids: CAWSTGRYNEQFF. The CDR3 region has the DNA TGTGCCTGGAGTACGGGACGGTACAATGAGCAGTTCTTC.

The chain uses TRBV6-5 and TRBJ2-6, with 7 nucleotides matching TRBD1. Germline CDR1 is MNHEY and CDR2 is SVGAGI. CDR3 length: 14 amino acids. The ends lost 11 bases at V and 0 bases at J; junction bases unmatched: 4. The CDR3 region is CAGQVSSGANVLTF. CDR3 coding DNA: TGTGCCGGACAGGTGAGCTCTGGGGCCAACGTCCTGACTTTC.

This clone was found a few times. The V gene is TRBV2, the J gene TRBJ2-2; 7 nucleotides line up with TRBD1. The ends lost 10 bases at V and 6 bases at J; junction bases unmatched: 11. The CDR3 has 14 residues. Per germline, CDR1 SNHLY and CDR2 FYNNEI. The CDR3 DNA reads as TGTGCCACCCTCCGGGACAGAGGATCCGGGGAGCTGTTTTTT. Encoded protein: CATLRDRGSGELFF.

The chain carries TRBV12-3 or TRBV12-4 and TRBJ2-1, with 9 nucleotides matching TRBD1. J lost 8 bases, V lost 6 bases, and 5 bases had no gene match. CDR3 size: 13 residues. The CDR3 is CASREGQGYEQFF. CDR3 DNA sequence: TGTGCCAGCAGGGAGGGACAGGGATATGAGCAGTTCTTC.

This clone has more than one count but fewer than ten. This chain joins TRBV5-1 and TRBJ1-1, with D uncertain. From germline, CDR1 is SGHRS and CDR2 YFSETQ. This CDR3 region has 13 residues. Trimming took off 2 bases at V and 2 bases at J, with 7 bases between the two ends. For the CDR3, the DNA is TGCGCCAGCAGCTTCGGAAGAAACACTGAAGCTTTCTTT. It codes for CASSFGRNTEAFF.

The rearrangement links TRBV4-1 to TRBJ2-5; 12 bases agree with TRBD2. Germline CDR1 is MGHRA and CDR2 is YSYEKL. This CDR3 is 15 amino acids long. V dropped 4 bases and J dropped 5; count of bases not matched to a gene: 5. The CDR3 DNA reads TGCGCCAGCAGCCCCCGGACTAGCGGGGTTGAGACCCAGTACTTC. Its translation: CASSPRTSGVETQYF.

The sample holds one count of this clone. The chain carries TRBV6-5 and TRBJ2-2; 7 bases are shared with TRBD1. The CDR3 is 15 amino acids. Germline V gene lookup returns CDR1 MNHEY and CDR2 SVGAGI. The ends lost 8 bases at V and 0 bases at J; junction bases unmatched: 6. This CDR3 reads CASRTDRSNTGELFF. The CDR3 DNA reads as TGTGCCAGCCGAACGGACAGGTCGAACACCGGGGAGCTGTTTTTT.

The rearrangement joins TRBV18 to TRBJ1-4; D is unclear. The CDR3 is 16 residues long. The germline V gene has CDR1 KGHSH and CDR2 LQKENI. Trimming removed 3 bases at V and 8 bases at J, with 19 bases between. The CDR3 loop is CASSPAPDPTREKLFF. CDR3 coding DNA: TGTGCCAGCTCACCGGCCCCGGACCCCACGCGGGAAAAACTGTTTTTT.

This clone was observed a single time. V usage is TRBV28 and J usage is TRBJ1-6, with D possibly TRBD1 on 5 matching bases. The CDR3 contains 19 residues. The germline V gene encodes CDR1 MDHEN and CDR2 SYDVKM. V shed 5 bases and J shed 0 bases, with 20 bases lying between them. The DNA for the CDR3 is TGTGCCAGCAGTCCCGGGGGTGGGGGGGAGAGCTCCTATAATTCACCCCTCCACTTT. It specifies CASSPGGGGESSYNSPLHF.

In this sample, this clone is medium-sized (0.01 to 0.1%). V and J are TRBV2 and TRBJ1-5, with 11 bases that match TRBD1. J lost 4 bases, V lost 5 bases, and 4 bases had no gene match. Germline V lookup: CDR1 SNHLY, CDR2 FYNNEI. The CDR3 totals 15 residues. In DNA, the CDR3 is TGTGCCAGCAGTAACCGGGACAGGGGGAATCAGCCCCAGCATTTT. This gives the protein CASSNRDRGNQPQHF.

The rearrangement joins TRBV6-5 to TRBJ2-1, with a weak D call TRBD1 (5 bases). Germline V gives CDR1 MNHEY, CDR2 SVGAGI. Deletions cut 2 bases from V and 1 base from J, with 9 bases between. The CDR3 consists of 15 residues. The CDR3 reads CASSYQGSSYNEQFF. CDR3 nucleotide sequence: TGTGCCAGCAGTTACCAGGGAAGTTCCTACAATGAGCAGTTCTTC.

J is TRBJ2-3 and V is TRBV5-1; the D is unclear. The germline V gene has CDR1 SGHRS and CDR2 YFSETQ. V dropped 2 bases and J dropped 3 bases, with 10 bases sitting between them. This CDR3 comprises 14 residues. In nucleotides, the CDR3 is TGCGCCAGCAGCTTAATGTATGTAACAGATACGCAGTATTTT. Translated, it gives CASSLMYVTDTQYF.

V and J are TRBV7-2 and TRBJ1-5, with D perhaps TRBD1 (5 bases). Germline V gene data show CDR1 as SGHTA and CDR2 as FQGNSA. V dropped 8 bases and J dropped 7 bases, with 15 bases sitting between them. CDR3 length equals 13 residues. Written as DNA, the CDR3 is TGTGCCAGCCGAACGGGGGGAAGCCAGCCCCAGCATTTT. Protein product: CASRTGGSQPQHF.

Concerning this clone: One end of the junction is discordant with germline, which a read error may explain. The chain links TRBV11-2 to TRBJ2-4; tentatively, D is TRBD1 (6 bases). The germline V gene encodes CDR1 SGHAT and CDR2 FQNNGV. CDR3 size: 16 residues. The CDR3 sequence: CASSLAVGTGTNIQYF. Written as DNA, the CDR3 is TGTGCCAGCAGTTTAGCCGTCGGCACAGGGACCAACATTCAGTACTTC.

This clone showed up just once. This CDR3 is CASRQGAFVDYGYTF. The CDR3 nucleotides are TGCGCCAGCAGACAGGGGGCGTTTGTGGACTATGGCTACACCTTC. The chain has TRBV10-2 and TRBJ1-2, with TRBD1 matching over 9 bases. This CDR3 region has 15 residues. V gave up 6 bases and J gave up 3 bases; unmatched junction bases: 8. Per germline, CDR1 WSHSY and CDR2 SAAADI.

This chain links TRBV10-3 with TRBJ2-3; D call uncertain. Germline V lookup: CDR1 ENHRY, CDR2 SYGVKD. The CDR3 is 16 amino acids. Trimming shortened V by 3 bases and J by 2 bases, and 15 bases separated the two germline ends. CDR3 DNA: TGTGCCATCAGTGACGGTAGTAATACCTACACAGATACGCAGTATTTT. Translating it yields CAISDGSNTYTDTQYF.

Comment on this clone: The same CDR3 also results from other DNA sequences found in this sample. The chain uses TRBV12-3 or TRBV12-4 and TRBJ2-5; no reliable D call. The CDR3 is made up of 13 amino acids. Trimming pared 3 bases from V and 1 base from J, leaving 6 bases between. Written as DNA, the CDR3 is TGTGCCAGCAGTTTTTCTACCCAAGAGACCCAGTACTTC. This sequence encodes CASSFSTQETQYF.